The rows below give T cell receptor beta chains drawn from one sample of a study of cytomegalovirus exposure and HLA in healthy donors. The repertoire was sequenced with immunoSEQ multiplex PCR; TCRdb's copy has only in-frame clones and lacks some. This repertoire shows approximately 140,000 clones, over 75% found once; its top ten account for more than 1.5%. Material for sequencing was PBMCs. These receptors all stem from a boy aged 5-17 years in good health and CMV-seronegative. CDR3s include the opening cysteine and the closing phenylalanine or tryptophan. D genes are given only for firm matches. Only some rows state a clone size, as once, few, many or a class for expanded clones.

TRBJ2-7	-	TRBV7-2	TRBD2	CASSLRRGGARNF	TGTGCCAGCAGCTTAAGGCGGGGGGGGGCACGAAACTTC
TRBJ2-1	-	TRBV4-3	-	CASSQDRDFYNEQFF	TGCGCCAGCAGCCAAGACAGGGACTTCTACAATGAGCAGTTCTTC
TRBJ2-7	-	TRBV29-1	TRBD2	CSVEAGGNYEQYF	TGCAGCGTTGAGGCGGGGGGCAACTACGAGCAGTACTTC
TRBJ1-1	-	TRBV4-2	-	CASSQDSQSTEAFF	TGTGCCAGCAGCCAAGATAGCCAGTCCACTGAAGCTTTCTTT
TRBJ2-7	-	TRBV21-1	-	CASSRIADSRKTSYEQYF	TGTGCCAGCAGCAGAATCGCGGACAGTAGAAAAACCTCCTACGAGCAGTACTTC
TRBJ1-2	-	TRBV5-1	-	CASSPQRGSNEGYTF	TGCGCCAGCAGCCCCCAGAGGGGGTCTAATGAAGGCTACACCTTC
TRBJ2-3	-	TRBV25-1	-	CASSDWDTTDTQYF	TGTGCCAGCAGTGACTGGGACACCACAGATACGCAGTATTTT
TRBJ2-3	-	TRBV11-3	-	CASSNPRTDTQYF	TGTGCCAGCAGCAACCCTAGGACAGATACGCAGTATTTT
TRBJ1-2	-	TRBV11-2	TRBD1	CASSPWTGTSYGYTF	TGTGCCAGCAGCCCCTGGACAGGTACCTCCTATGGCTACACCTTC
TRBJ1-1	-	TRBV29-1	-	CSAQGVGSTEAFF	TGCAGCGCCCAGGGTGTGGGGTCCACTGAAGCTTTCTTT
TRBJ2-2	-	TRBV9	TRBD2	CASSVAPAGLAGELFF	TGTGCCAGCAGCGTAGCCCCAGCGGGGTTGGCCGGGGAGCTGTTTTTT
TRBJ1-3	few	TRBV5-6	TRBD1	CASSLDPPRGLGTIYF	TGTGCCAGCAGCTTGGATCCGCCCAGGGGGCTTGGCACCATATATTTT
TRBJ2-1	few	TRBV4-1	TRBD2	CASSVWEGSNEQFF	TGCGCCAGCAGCGTGTGGGAGGGCTCCAATGAGCAGTTCTTC
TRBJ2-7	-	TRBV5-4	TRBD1	CASSLSGGSYEQYF	TGTGCCAGCAGCTTGTCAGGGGGCTCCTACGAGCAGTACTTC
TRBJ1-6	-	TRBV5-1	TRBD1	CASSSTGTGGGSPLHF	TGCGCCAGCAGCAGTACCGGGACAGGGGGTGGTTCACCCCTCCACTTT
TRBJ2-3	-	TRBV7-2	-	CASSLKGDTQYF	TGTGCCAGCAGCTTAAAGGGGGATACGCAGTATTTT
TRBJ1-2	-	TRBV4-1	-	CASSDLGGVNTF	TGCGCCAGCAGCGATCTGGGGGGGGTGAACACCTTC
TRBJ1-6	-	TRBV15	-	CATSKVTGNSPLHF	TGTGCCACCAGCAAAGTAACAGGGAATTCACCCCTCCACTTT
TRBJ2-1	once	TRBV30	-	CAWSSGSSGNEQFF	TGTGCCTGGAGCAGCGGGTCGTCGGGCAATGAGCAGTTCTTC
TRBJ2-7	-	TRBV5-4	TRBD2	CASSSGGTEQYF	TGTGCCAGCAGCAGCGGGGGGACCGAGCAGTACTTC
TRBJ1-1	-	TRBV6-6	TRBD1	CASSYTGTGITEAFF	TGTGCCAGCAGTTACACCGGGACAGGGATAACTGAAGCTTTCTTT
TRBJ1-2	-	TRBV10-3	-	CAITGGLGGANYGYTF	TGTGCCATCACGGGGGGCCTCGGGGGGGCTAACTATGGCTACACCTTC
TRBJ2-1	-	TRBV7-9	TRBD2	CASSYSGGYYNEQFF	TGTGCCAGCAGCTATAGCGGGGGCTACTACAATGAGCAGTTCTTC
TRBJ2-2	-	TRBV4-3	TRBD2	CASSQDTSGAYTGELFF	TGCGCCAGCAGCCAAGATACTAGCGGGGCGTACACCGGGGAGCTGTTTTTT
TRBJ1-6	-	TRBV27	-	CASSLVDSPLHF	TGTGCCAGCAGCCTTGTAGATTCACCCCTCCACTTT
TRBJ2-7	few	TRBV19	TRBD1	CASSSPPTGTGVYEQYF	TGTGCCAGTAGTTCTCCCCCTACCGGGACAGGGGTCTACGAGCAGTACTTC
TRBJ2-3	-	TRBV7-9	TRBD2	CASSSKTSGISDTQYF	TGTGCCAGCAGCTCCAAGACTAGCGGGATCTCAGATACGCAGTATTTT
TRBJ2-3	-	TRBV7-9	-	CASSLATGRIDTQYF	TGTGCCAGCAGCTTAGCGACAGGGAGGATAGATACGCAGTATTTT